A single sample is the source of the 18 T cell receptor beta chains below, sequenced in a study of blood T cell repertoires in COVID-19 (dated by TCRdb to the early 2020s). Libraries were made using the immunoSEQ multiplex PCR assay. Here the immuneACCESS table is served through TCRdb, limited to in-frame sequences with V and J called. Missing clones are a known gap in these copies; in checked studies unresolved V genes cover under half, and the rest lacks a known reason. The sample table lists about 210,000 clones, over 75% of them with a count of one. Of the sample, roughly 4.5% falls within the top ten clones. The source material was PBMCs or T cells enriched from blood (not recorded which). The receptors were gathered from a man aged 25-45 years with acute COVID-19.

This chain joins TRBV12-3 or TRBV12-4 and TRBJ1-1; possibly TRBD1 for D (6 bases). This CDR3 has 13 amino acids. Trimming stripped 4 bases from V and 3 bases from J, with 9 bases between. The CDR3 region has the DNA TGTGCCAGCAGTTCTTGGGGGCACACTGAAGCTTTCTTT. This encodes CASSSWGHTEAFF.

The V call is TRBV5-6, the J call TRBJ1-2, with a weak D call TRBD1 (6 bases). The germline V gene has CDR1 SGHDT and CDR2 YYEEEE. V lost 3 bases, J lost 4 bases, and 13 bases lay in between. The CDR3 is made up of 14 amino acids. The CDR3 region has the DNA TGTGCCAGCAGCTGGGACATCTCCACCTATGGCTACACCTTC. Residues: CASSWDISTYGYTF.

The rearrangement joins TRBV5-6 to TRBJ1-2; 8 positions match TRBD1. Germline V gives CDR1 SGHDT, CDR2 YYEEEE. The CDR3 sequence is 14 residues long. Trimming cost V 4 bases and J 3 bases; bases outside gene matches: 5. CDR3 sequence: CASSTVDRDYGYTF. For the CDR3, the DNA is TGTGCCAGCAGCACCGTGGACAGGGACTATGGCTACACCTTC. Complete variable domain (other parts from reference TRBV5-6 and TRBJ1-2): DAGVTQSPTHLIKTRGQQVTLRCSPKSGHDTVSWYQQALGQGPQFIFQYYEEEERQRGNFPDRFSGHQFPNYSSELNVNALLLGDSALYLCASSTVDRDYGYTFGSGTRLTVV.

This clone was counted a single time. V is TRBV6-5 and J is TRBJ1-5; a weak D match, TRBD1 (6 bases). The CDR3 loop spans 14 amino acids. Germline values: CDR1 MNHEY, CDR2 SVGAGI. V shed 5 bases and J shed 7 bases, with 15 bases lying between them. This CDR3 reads CASSRTGLGQPQHF. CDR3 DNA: TGTGCCAGCAGTCGAACAGGGCTTGGGCAGCCCCAGCATTTT.

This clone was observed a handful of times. CDR3 nucleotides: TGTGCCTGGAGGGGACAGGGTGCGACTGAAGCTTTCTTT. Protein sequence: CAWRGQGATEAFF. The rearrangement uses TRBV30 and TRBJ1-1; 9 nucleotides match TRBD1. The V gene's germline CDR1 is GTSNPN and CDR2 SVGIG (reference sequence). J gave up 5 bases and V 3 bases, and 4 bases lay outside the gene matches. The CDR3 covers 13 residues. Combining the CDR3 with reference TRBV30 and TRBJ1-1 gives the whole variable domain SQTIHQWPATLVQPVGSPLSLECTVEGTSNPNLYWYRQAAGRGLQLLFYSVGIGQISSEVPQNLSASRPQDRQFILSSKKLLLSDSGFYLCAWRGQGATEAFFGQGTRLTVV.

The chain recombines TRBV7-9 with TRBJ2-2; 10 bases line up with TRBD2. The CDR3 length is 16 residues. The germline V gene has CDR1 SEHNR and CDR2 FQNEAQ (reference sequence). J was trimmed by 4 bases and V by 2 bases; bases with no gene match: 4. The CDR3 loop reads CASSLTTSGATGELFF. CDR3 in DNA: TGTGCCAGCAGCTTAACTACTAGCGGGGCCACCGGGGAGCTGTTTTTT.

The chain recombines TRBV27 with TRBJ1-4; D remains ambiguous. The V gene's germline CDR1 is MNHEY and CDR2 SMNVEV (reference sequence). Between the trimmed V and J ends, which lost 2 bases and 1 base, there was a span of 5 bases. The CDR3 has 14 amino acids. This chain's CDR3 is CASSLRRTNEKLFF. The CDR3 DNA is TGTGCCAGCAGTTTAAGGAGAACTAATGAAAAACTGTTTTTT. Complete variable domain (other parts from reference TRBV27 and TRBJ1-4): EAQVTQNPRYLITVTGKKLTVTCSQNMNHEYMSWYRQDPGLGLRQIYYSMNVEVTDKGDVPEGYKVSRKEKRNFPLILESPSPNQTSLYFCASSLRRTNEKLFFGSGTQLSVL.

The DNA of the CDR3 is TGTGCCAGCAGCTTAGGATTACAGGGGACCAACTATGGCTACACCTTC. It encodes CASSLGLQGTNYGYTF. The genes are TRBV11-1 and TRBJ1-2, with 7 bases identical to TRBD1. This CDR3 is 16 amino acids long. Trimming removed 1 base from V and 2 bases from J; junction bases left unmatched: 7. Germline-derived CDR1 and CDR2 are SGHAT and FQDESV (reference sequence).

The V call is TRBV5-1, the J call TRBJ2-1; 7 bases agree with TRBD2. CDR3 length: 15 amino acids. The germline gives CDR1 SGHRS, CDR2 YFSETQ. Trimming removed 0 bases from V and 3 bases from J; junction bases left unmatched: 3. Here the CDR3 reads CASSLGAGIYNEQFF. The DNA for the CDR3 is TGCGCCAGCAGCTTGGGAGCGGGGATCTACAATGAGCAGTTCTTC.

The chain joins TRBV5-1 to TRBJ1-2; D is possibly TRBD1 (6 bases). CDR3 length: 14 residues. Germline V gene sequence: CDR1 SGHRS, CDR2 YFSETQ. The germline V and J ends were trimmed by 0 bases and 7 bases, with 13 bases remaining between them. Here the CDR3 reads CASSLDAGASGYTF. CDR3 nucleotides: TGCGCCAGCAGCTTGGATGCGGGGGCGAGTGGCTACACCTTC.

The CDR3 DNA reads TGTGCCAGCAGTTCCCCGGGACTAGCGGCCAAAAACATTCAGTACTTC. Its translation: CASSSPGLAAKNIQYF. This sequence joins TRBV6-5 and TRBJ2-4; 10 nucleotides align to TRBD2. CDR3 length equals 16 residues. V dropped 4 bases and J dropped 1; count of bases not matched to a gene: 4. Looked up from germline, CDR1 is MNHEY and CDR2 is SVGAGI.

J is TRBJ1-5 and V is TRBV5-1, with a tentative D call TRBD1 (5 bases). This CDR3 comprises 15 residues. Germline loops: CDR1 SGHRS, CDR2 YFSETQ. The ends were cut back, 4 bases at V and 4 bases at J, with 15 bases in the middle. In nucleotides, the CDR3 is TGCGCCAGCAGCCCGGGTCTCGGGGGAAATCAGCCCCAGCATTTT. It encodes CASSPGLGGNQPQHF.

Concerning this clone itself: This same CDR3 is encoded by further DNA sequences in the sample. The CDR3 spells CASRGLANTGELFF. The DNA of the CDR3 is TGTGCCAGCAGAGGACTCGCGAACACCGGGGAGCTGTTTTTT. The V and J genes are TRBV7-3 and TRBJ2-2; possible D gene TRBD2, 5 bases. Per the germline V gene, CDR1 is SGHTA and CDR2 is FQGTGA. The CDR3 sequence is 14 residues long. V was cut by 6 bases and J by 0 bases, with 8 bases left in between.

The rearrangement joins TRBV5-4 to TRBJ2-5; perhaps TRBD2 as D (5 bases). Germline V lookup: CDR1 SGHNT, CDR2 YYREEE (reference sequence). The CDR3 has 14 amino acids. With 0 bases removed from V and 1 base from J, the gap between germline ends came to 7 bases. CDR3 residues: CASSLDAGQETQYF. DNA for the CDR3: TGTGCCAGCAGCTTGGATGCGGGCCAAGAGACCCAGTACTTC.

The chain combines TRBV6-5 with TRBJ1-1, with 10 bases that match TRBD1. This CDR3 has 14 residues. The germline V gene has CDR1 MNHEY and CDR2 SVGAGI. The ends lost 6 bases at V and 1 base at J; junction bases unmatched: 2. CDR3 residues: CASSDRGQNTEAFF. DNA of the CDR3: TGTGCCAGCAGCGACAGGGGGCAGAACACTGAAGCTTTCTTT.

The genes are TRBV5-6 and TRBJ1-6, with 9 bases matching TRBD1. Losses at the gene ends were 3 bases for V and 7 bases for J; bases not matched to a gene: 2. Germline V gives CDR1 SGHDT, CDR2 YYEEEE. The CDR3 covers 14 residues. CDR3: CASSWDRDNSPLHF. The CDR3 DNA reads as TGTGCCAGCAGCTGGGACAGGGACAATTCACCCCTCCACTTT. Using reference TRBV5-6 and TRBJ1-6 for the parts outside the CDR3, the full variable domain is DAGVTQSPTHLIKTRGQQVTLRCSPKSGHDTVSWYQQALGQGPQFIFQYYEEEERQRGNFPDRFSGHQFPNYSSELNVNALLLGDSALYLCASSWDRDNSPLHFGNGTRLTVT.

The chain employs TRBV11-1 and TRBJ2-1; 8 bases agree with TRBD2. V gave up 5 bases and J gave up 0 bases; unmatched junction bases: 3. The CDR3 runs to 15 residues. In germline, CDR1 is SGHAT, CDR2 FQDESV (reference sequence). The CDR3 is CASSDSGASYNEQFF. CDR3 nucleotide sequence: TGTGCCAGCAGCGATAGCGGGGCCTCCTACAATGAGCAGTTCTTC.

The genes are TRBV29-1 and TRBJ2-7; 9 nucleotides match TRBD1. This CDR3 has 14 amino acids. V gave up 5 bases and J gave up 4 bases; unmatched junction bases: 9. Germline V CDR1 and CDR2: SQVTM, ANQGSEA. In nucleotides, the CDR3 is TGCAGCGTTATTCGGGACAGGGTTGGATACGAGCAGTACTTC. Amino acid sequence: CSVIRDRVGYEQYF.